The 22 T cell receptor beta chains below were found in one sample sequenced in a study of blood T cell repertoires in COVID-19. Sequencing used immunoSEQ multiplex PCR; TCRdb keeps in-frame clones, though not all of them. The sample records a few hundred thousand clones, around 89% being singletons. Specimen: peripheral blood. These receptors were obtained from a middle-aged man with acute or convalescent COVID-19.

The CDR3 loop reads CASSLAGSGSYEQYF. The CDR3 region has the DNA TGCGCCAGCAGCTTGGCCGGTAGCGGGAGCTACGAGCAGTACTTC. V is TRBV5-1 and J is TRBJ2-7; 9 nucleotides align to TRBD2. Germline assignment: CDR1 SGHRS and CDR2 YFSETQ. The V segment lost 0 bases and the J segment 3 bases; nucleotides outside the gene matches: 4. CDR3 length: 15 residues.

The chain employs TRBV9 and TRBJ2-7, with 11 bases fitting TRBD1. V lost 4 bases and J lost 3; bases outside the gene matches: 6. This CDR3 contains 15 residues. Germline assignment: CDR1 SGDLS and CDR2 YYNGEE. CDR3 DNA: TGTGCCAGCAGCTATGGACAGGGGGCGGGCTACGAGCAGTACTTC. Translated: CASSYGQGAGYEQYF.

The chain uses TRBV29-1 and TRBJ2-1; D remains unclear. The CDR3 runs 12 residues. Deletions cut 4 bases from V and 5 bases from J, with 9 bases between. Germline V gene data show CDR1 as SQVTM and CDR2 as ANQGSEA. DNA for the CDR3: TGCAGCGTTGTCCCCAGCGACAATGAGCAGTTCTTC. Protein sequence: CSVVPSDNEQFF.

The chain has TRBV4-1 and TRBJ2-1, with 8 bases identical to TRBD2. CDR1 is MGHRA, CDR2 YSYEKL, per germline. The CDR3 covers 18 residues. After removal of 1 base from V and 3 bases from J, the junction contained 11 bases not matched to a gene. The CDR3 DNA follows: TGCGCCAGCAGCCAAGCTCCACGGACTAGCAGTTACTACAATGAGCAGTTCTTC. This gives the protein CASSQAPRTSSYYNEQFF.

CDR3 protein: CASSHTYNEQFF. The CDR3 nucleotides are TGTGCCAGCAGCCACACATACAATGAGCAGTTCTTC. The rearrangement joins TRBV7-9 to TRBJ2-1; D call uncertain. Looked up from germline, CDR1 is SEHNR and CDR2 is FQNEAQ (reference sequence). Trimming took off 5 bases at V and 4 bases at J, with 6 bases between the two ends. There are 12 residues in the CDR3.

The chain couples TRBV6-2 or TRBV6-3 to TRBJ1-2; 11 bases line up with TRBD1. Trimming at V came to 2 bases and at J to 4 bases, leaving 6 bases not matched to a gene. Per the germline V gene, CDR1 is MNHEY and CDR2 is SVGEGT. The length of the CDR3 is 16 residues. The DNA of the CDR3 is TGTGCCAGCAGTTACGCGAGGACAGGGGGCCCCTATGGCTACACCTTC. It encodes CASSYARTGGPYGYTF.

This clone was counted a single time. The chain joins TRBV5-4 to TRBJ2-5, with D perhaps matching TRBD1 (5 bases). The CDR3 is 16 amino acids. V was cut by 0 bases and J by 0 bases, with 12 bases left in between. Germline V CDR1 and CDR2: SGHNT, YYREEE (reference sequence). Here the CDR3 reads CASSLGGFGDQETQYF. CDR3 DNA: TGTGCCAGCAGCTTGGGGGGCTTTGGGGACCAAGAGACCCAGTACTTC. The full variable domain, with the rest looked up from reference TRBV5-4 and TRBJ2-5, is ETGVTQSPTHLIKTRGQQVTLRCSSQSGHNTVSWYQQALGQGPQFIFQYYREEENGRGNFPPRFSGLQFPNYSSELNVNALELDDSALYLCASSLGGFGDQETQYFGPGTRLLVL.

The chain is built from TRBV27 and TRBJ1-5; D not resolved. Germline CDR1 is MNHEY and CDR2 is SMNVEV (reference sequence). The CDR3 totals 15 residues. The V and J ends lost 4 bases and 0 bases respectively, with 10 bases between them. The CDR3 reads CASSSHRLSNQPQHF. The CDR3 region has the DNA TGTGCCAGCAGTTCCCATCGACTTAGCAATCAGCCCCAGCATTTT.

The DNA for the CDR3 is TGTGCCAGCAGACCCGACAGTACCCCTAATCAGCCCCAGCATTTT. Translating gives CASRPDSTPNQPQHF. This chain joins TRBV5-8 and TRBJ1-5; perhaps TRBD1 as D (5 bases). The CDR3 loop spans 15 amino acids. V was cut by 5 bases and J by 4 bases, with 16 bases left in between. Germline V gives CDR1 SGHTS, CDR2 YDEGEE. The full variable domain, in which reference TRBV5-8 and TRBJ1-5 provide the parts outside the CDR3, is EAGVTQSPTHLIKTRGQQATLRCSPISGHTSVYWYQQALGLGLQFLLWYDEGEERNRGNFPPRFSGRQFPNYSSELNVNALELEDSALYLCASRPDSTPNQPQHFGDGTRLSIL.

For the CDR3, the DNA is TGCAGTATACAGGGGGGCCACGAGCAGTACTTC. Its translation is CSIQGGHEQYF. The V and J genes are TRBV20-1 and TRBJ2-7; 8 bases align to TRBD1. CDR3 length equals 11 residues. Per the germline V gene, CDR1 is DFQATT and CDR2 is SNEGSKA (reference sequence). Trimming removed 8 bases from V and 5 bases from J; junction bases left unmatched: 5.

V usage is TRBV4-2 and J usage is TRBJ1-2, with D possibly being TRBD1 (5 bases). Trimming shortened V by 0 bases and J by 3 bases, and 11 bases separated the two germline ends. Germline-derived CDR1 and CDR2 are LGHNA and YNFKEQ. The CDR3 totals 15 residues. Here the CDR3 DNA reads TGTGCCAGCAGCCAAGACAGCAGGGAAGACTATGGCTACACCTTC. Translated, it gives CASSQDSREDYGYTF.

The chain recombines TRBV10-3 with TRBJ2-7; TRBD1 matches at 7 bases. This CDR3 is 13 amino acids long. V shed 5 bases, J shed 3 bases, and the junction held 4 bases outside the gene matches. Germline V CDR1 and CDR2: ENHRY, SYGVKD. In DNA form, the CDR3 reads TGTGCCATCAGTTCGGGACAGCGCTACGAGCAGTACTTC. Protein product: CAISSGQRYEQYF.

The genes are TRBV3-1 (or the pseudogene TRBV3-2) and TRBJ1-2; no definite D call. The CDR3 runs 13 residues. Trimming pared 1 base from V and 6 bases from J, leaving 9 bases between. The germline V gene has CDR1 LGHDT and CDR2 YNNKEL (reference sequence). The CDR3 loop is CASSQVGRDGYTF. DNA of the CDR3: TGTGCCAGCAGCCAAGTGGGGAGGGATGGCTACACCTTC.

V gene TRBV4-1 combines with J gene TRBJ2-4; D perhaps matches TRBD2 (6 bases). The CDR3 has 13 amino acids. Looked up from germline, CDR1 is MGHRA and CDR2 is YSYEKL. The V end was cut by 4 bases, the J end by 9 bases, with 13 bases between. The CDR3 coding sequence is TGCGCCAGCAGCCTCTTAGCGGACGGCATTCAGTACTTC. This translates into CASSLLADGIQYF.

CDR3 protein: CAISDISGSSETQYF. The DNA for the CDR3 is TGTGCCATCAGTGACATTAGCGGGAGCTCTGAGACCCAGTACTTC. The V gene is TRBV10-3, the J gene TRBJ2-5; 9 bases are shared with TRBD2. Germline lookup yields CDR1 ENHRY and CDR2 SYGVKD. Germline trimming cut 3 bases from V and 5 bases from J; bases unmatched to any gene: 7. The CDR3 has 15 residues.

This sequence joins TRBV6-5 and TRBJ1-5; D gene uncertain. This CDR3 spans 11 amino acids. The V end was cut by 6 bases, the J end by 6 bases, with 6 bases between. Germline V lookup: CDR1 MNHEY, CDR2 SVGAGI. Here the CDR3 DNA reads TGTGCCAGCAGGGAGGGTCAGCCCCAGCATTTT. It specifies CASREGQPQHF.

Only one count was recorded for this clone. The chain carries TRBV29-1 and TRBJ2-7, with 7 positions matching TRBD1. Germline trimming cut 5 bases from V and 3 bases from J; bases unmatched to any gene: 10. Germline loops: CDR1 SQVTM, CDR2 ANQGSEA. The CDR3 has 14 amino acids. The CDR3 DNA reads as TGCAGCGTTATCAAAGACAGGGAAGGCTACGAGCAGTACTTC. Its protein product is CSVIKDREGYEQYF.

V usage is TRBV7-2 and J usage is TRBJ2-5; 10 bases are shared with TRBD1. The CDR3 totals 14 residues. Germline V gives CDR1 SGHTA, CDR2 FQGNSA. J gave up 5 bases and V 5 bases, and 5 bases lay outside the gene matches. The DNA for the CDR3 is TGTGCCAGCAGCCCCTGGACAGGGGGGGAGACCCAGTACTTC. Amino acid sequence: CASSPWTGGETQYF.

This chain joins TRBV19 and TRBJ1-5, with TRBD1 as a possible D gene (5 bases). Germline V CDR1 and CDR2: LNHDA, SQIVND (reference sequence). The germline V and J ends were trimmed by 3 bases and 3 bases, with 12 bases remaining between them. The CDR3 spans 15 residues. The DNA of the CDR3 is TGTGCCAGTAGTATTTTGGACACGCCCAATCAGCCCCAGCATTTT. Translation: CASSILDTPNQPQHF.

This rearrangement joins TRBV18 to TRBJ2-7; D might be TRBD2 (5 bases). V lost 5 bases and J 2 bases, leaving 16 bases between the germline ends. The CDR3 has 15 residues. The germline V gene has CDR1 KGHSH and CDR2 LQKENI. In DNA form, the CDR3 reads TGTGCCAGCTCAGCATCGGGGTTCGTTCCCTACGAGCAGTACTTC. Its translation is CASSASGFVPYEQYF. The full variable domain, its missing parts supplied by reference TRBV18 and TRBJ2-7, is NAGVMQNPRHLVRRRGQEARLRCSPMKGHSHVYWYRQLPEEGLKFMVYLQKENIIDESGMPKERFSAEFPKEGPSILRIQQVVRGDSAAYFCASSASGFVPYEQYFGPGTRLTVT.

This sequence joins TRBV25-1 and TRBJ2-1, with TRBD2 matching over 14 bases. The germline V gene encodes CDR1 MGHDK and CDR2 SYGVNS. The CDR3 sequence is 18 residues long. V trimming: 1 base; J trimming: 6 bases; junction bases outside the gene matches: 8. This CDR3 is CASSESGTSGGLRNEQFF. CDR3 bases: TGTGCCAGCAGTGAATCAGGGACTAGCGGGGGACTTCGCAATGAGCAGTTCTTC. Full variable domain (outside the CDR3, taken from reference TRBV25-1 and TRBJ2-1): EADIYQTPRYLVIGTGKKITLECSQTMGHDKMYWYQQDPGMELHLIHYSYGVNSTEKGDLSSESTVSRIRTEHFPLTLESARPSHTSQYLCASSESGTSGGLRNEQFFGPGTRLTVL.

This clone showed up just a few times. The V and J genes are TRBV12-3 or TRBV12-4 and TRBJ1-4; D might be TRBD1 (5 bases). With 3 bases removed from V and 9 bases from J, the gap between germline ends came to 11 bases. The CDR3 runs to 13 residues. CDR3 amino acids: CASSLDISKKLFF. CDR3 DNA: TGTGCCAGCAGTTTGGACATTTCGAAAAAACTGTTTTTT.